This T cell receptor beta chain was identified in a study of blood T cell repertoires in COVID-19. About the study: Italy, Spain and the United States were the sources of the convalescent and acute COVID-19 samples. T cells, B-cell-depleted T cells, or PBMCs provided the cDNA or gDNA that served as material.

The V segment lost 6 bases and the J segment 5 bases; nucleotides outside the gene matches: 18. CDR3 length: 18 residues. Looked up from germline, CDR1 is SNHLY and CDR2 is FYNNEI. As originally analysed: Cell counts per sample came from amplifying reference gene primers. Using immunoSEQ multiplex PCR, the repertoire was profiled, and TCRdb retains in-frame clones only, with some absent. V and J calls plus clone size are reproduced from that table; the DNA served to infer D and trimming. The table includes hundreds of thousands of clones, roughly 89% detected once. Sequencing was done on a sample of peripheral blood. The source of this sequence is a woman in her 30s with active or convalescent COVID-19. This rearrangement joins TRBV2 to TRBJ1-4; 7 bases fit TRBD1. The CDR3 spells CASRAIGSYRGTNEKLFF. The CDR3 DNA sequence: TGTGCCAGCAGGGCCATAGGTTCCTACAGGGGCACAAATGAAAAACTGTTTTTT.